Below are 22 T cell receptor beta chains sequenced from a single sample in a study of blood T cell repertoires in COVID-19. The protocol was immunoSEQ multiplex PCR, while the TCRdb copy is restricted to in-frame clones and leaves out a portion. The sample contains some 670,000 clones, about 90% of which appear only once. What was sequenced was peripheral blood. The receptor source for this set is a young woman with acute or convalescent COVID-19.

The rearrangement uses TRBV29-1 and TRBJ1-1, with D tentatively TRBD1 (5 bases). Germline V gene lookup returns CDR1 SQVTM and CDR2 ANQGSEA. The CDR3 has 12 residues. Trimming removed 5 bases at V and 1 base at J, with 8 bases between. CDR3: CSVPRENTEAFF. The CDR3, as DNA: TGCAGCGTTCCCAGGGAGAACACTGAAGCTTTCTTT.

The chain combines TRBV27 with TRBJ1-5, with TRBD1 matching 7 bases. The V and J ends lost 3 bases and 0 bases, in that order; junction bases with no gene match: 8. This CDR3 comprises 17 residues. The germline gives CDR1 MNHEY, CDR2 SMNVEV (reference sequence). CDR3 DNA sequence: TGTGCCAGCAGTTTTGGAGGGGGCGGATATAGCAATCAGCCCCAGCATTTT. It is translated as CASSFGGGGYSNQPQHF.

CDR3 nucleotide sequence: TGTGCCAGCAGTGTCGCTCCCCGGGGGGTTCCTCCCACAGATACGCAGTATTTT. Its translation is CASSVAPRGVPPTDTQYF. The chain joins TRBV6-4 to TRBJ2-3; 7 positions agree with TRBD2. J gave up 2 bases and V 4 bases, and 15 bases lay outside the gene matches. Germline CDR1 reads MRHNA; CDR2 reads SNTAGT. This CDR3 is 18 amino acids long.

The V and J genes are TRBV30 and TRBJ2-3; D is possibly TRBD1 (5 bases). CDR1 is GTSNPN and CDR2 is SVGIG in the germline V gene (reference sequence). This CDR3 contains 13 residues. The V end was cut by 1 base, the J end by 1 base, with 6 bases between. The CDR3 nucleotides are TGTGCCTGGAGTGAGGGGCGCACAGATACGCAGTATTTT. This translates into CAWSEGRTDTQYF. Filled out from reference TRBV30 and TRBJ2-3, the complete variable domain reads SQTIHQWPATLVQPVGSPLSLECTVEGTSNPNLYWYRQAAGRGLQLLFYSVGIGQISSEVPQNLSASRPQDRQFILSSKKLLLSDSGFYLCAWSEGRTDTQYFGPGTRLTVL.

V gene TRBV3-1 (or the pseudogene TRBV3-2) combines with J gene TRBJ1-6, with D unclear. The CDR3 loop spans 15 amino acids. V was trimmed by 4 bases and J by 9 bases, leaving 16 bases between them. Germline V lookup: CDR1 LGHDT, CDR2 YNNKEL (reference sequence). In nucleotides, the CDR3 is TGTGCCAGCAGCCTGACGCCCTTTAGGAGTTCACCCCTCCACTTT. Protein: CASSLTPFRSSPLHF.

Here the CDR3 DNA reads TGTGCCAGCTCACCCGGAGGGGAAGGCCAAGAGACCCAGTACTTC. This encodes CASSPGGEGQETQYF. This chain uses TRBV18 with TRBJ2-5; TRBD2 might be the D (6 bases). Looked up from germline, CDR1 is KGHSH and CDR2 is LQKENI. V gave up 3 bases and J gave up 1 base, with 12 bases separating them. The CDR3 is 15 residues long.

Worth noting for this clone: The sample holds other DNA sequences that translate to the same CDR3. The chain combines TRBV9 with TRBJ1-2; 10 bases agree with TRBD1. V lost 0 bases and J lost 5; bases outside the gene matches: 1. The CDR3 spans 14 residues. Germline V gene lookup returns CDR1 SGDLS and CDR2 YYNGEE. The chain's CDR3 is CASSVGQGAYGYTF. In nucleotides, the CDR3 is TGTGCCAGCAGCGTAGGACAGGGGGCTTATGGCTACACCTTC.

This chain uses TRBV11-2 with TRBJ2-1; 9 bases map to TRBD1. J was trimmed by 9 bases and V by 1 base; bases with no gene match: 7. This CDR3 has 15 residues. CDR1 and CDR2 (germline): SGHAT, FQNNGV. The CDR3 nucleotides are TGTGCCAGCAGCTTAGCGCGGGACAGGGAGGGTGAGCAGTTCTTC. Protein: CASSLARDREGEQFF. The whole variable domain, filled in from reference TRBV11-2 and TRBJ2-1, reads EAGVAQSPRYKIIEKRQSVAFWCNPISGHATLYWYQQILGQGPKLLIQFQNNGVVDDSQLPKDRFSAERLKGVDSTLKIQPAKLEDSAVYLCASSLARDREGEQFFGPGTRLTVL.

The chain carries TRBV5-1 and TRBJ1-1; the D is unclear. CDR3 length: 13 amino acids. The V and J ends lost 4 bases and 1 base respectively, with 8 bases between them. CDR1 and CDR2 from the germline V gene are SGHRS and YFSETQ. The CDR3: CASSGRGNTEAFF. The CDR3 bases are TGCGCCAGCAGCGGTCGAGGGAACACTGAAGCTTTCTTT.

The chain links TRBV9 to TRBJ1-2; no clear D. V was shortened by 0 bases and J by 8 bases, with 17 bases between the two germline ends. Germline CDR1 is SGDLS and CDR2 is YYNGEE. This CDR3 is 15 amino acids long. The CDR3 protein is CASSVGGGRLKGYTF. Here the CDR3 DNA reads TGTGCCAGCAGCGTAGGGGGAGGACGACTAAAGGGCTACACCTTC.

V gene TRBV29-1 combines with J gene TRBJ2-2; 8 bases line up with TRBD1. CDR3 size: 14 residues. The ends lost 5 bases at V and 1 base at J; junction bases unmatched: 3. CDR1 SQVTM and CDR2 ANQGSEA come from the germline V gene. CDR3 coding DNA: TGCAGCGTTCCCGGGACAGGGAACACCGGGGAGCTGTTTTTT. Translating it yields CSVPGTGNTGELFF.

As regards this clone: A junction end diverges from the germline sequence, so it may reflect a read error. This chain uses TRBV15 with TRBJ1-5; no reliable D call. Germline V CDR1 and CDR2: LNHNV, YYDKDF (reference sequence). CDR3 length equals 15 residues. CDR3: CATSREAVSDQPQHF. The CDR3, as DNA: TGTGCCACCAGCAGAGAGGCAGTTAGCGATCAGCCCCAGCATTTT.

The table lists this clone with a count of one. The rearrangement uses TRBV12-3 or TRBV12-4 and TRBJ1-5; no reliable D call. V lost 3 bases, J lost 5 bases, and 5 bases lay in between. This CDR3 spans 12 amino acids. The DNA of the CDR3 is TGTGCCAGCAGTTTTCAGTATCAGCCCCAGCATTTT. It codes for CASSFQYQPQHF.

The gene calls are TRBV2 and TRBJ2-7, with 8 positions matching TRBD2. The CDR3 has 13 residues. The germline V gene encodes CDR1 SNHLY and CDR2 FYNNEI. The trim removed 7 bases at V and 3 bases at J, leaving 5 bases unmatched. The CDR3 DNA sequence: TGTGCCAGCACCCTGGCGGGGGGCTACGAGCAGTACTTC. This encodes CASTLAGGYEQYF. Supplemented by reference TRBV2 and TRBJ2-7, the full variable domain reads EPEVTQTPSHQVTQMGQEVILRCVPISNHLYFYWYRQILGQKVEFLVSFYNNEISEKSEIFDDQFSVERPDGSNFTLKIRSTKLEDSAMYFCASTLAGGYEQYFGPGTRLTVT.

The chain joins TRBV3-1 (or the pseudogene TRBV3-2) to TRBJ1-1; unclear D gene. Trimming pared 4 bases from V and 0 bases from J, leaving 12 bases between. Germline V lookup: CDR1 LGHDT, CDR2 YNNKEL (reference sequence). This CDR3 is built from 15 residues. The CDR3: CASSPRFRVNTEAFF. CDR3 bases: TGTGCCAGCAGCCCCCGTTTTCGGGTGAACACTGAAGCTTTCTTT.

V is TRBV27 and J is TRBJ2-1; 10 bases are shared with TRBD1. V shed 7 bases, J shed 8 bases, and the junction held 14 bases outside the gene matches. The germline V gene encodes CDR1 MNHEY and CDR2 SMNVEV (reference sequence). The CDR3 consists of 16 residues. Written as DNA, the CDR3 is TGTGCCAGCACCCCAGGGACAGGGGCCCCGGGGCATGAGCAGTTCTTC. Translating it yields CASTPGTGAPGHEQFF.

The rearrangement uses TRBV5-6 and TRBJ2-1; 13 nucleotides line up with TRBD2. Germline CDR1 SGHDT, CDR2 YYEEEE. The CDR3 contains 15 residues. V trimming: 2 bases; J trimming: 7 bases; junction bases outside the gene matches: 3. This CDR3 is CASSLLAGGMNEQFF. CDR3 coding DNA: TGTGCCAGCAGCTTACTAGCGGGGGGGATGAATGAGCAGTTCTTC.

This clone was recorded only once. The rearrangement links TRBV6-1 to TRBJ1-3; D unclear. Germline V gene sequence: CDR1 MNHNS, CDR2 SASEGT. The length of the CDR3 is 15 residues. V was clipped by 3 bases and J by 2 bases, with 11 bases between them. The CDR3 nucleotides are TGTGCCAGCAGTGACCGGGTCGGGGCTGGAAACACCATATATTTT. Translating it yields CASSDRVGAGNTIYF.

V gene TRBV9 combines with J gene TRBJ1-2, with D unresolved. The CDR3 spans 13 residues. Trimming took 4 bases from V and 1 from J, leaving 8 bases between them. Germline CDR1 reads SGDLS; CDR2 reads YYNGEE. CDR3 bases: TGTGCCAGCAGCCCGCGTCATAACTATGGCTACACCTTC. Translating gives CASSPRHNYGYTF.

This chain links TRBV5-1 with TRBJ2-3, with D tentatively TRBD2 (5 bases). The germline CDR1 and CDR2 sequences are SGHRS and YFSETQ. The CDR3 totals 17 residues. V dropped 3 bases and J dropped 0 bases, with 17 bases sitting between them. The CDR3 here is CASSSFTRSVSTDTQYF. The CDR3, as DNA: TGCGCCAGCAGCTCCTTTACTAGATCCGTGAGCACAGATACGCAGTATTTT.

This sequence joins TRBV19 and TRBJ1-5; 8 bases match TRBD1. The CDR3 length is 18 residues. Germline loops: CDR1 LNHDA, CDR2 SQIVND (reference sequence). V gave up 4 bases and J gave up 1 base; unmatched junction bases: 12. CDR3 DNA sequence: TGTGCCAGTAGTACCTGGACAGGGCGACGTAGGAGCAATCAGCCCCAGCATTTT. It encodes CASSTWTGRRRSNQPQHF. The full variable domain, in which reference TRBV19 and TRBJ1-5 provide the parts outside the CDR3, is DGGITQSPKYLFRKEGQNVTLSCEQNLNHDAMYWYRQDPGQGLRLIYYSQIVNDFQKGDIAEGYSVSREKKESFPLTVTSAQKNPTAFYLCASSTWTGRRRSNQPQHFGDGTRLSIL.

This clone was seen a handful of times. J is TRBJ1-1 and V is TRBV29-1; D is perhaps TRBD1 (5 bases). The germline V and J ends were trimmed by 8 bases and 1 base, with 14 bases remaining between them. The CDR3 is 13 residues long. Germline-derived CDR1 and CDR2 are SQVTM and ANQGSEA. As DNA, the CDR3 is TGCAGCTCATTGGTTACAGGGAACACTGAAGCTTTCTTT. Its protein is CSSLVTGNTEAFF.